Presented here are 20 T cell receptor beta chains from one specimen sequenced in a study of regulatory T cells in long-lasting Graves disease (dated by TCRdb to the early 2020s). The library was obtained by multiplex PCR. Instrument on record: Illumina HiSeq 4000. TCR beta libraries were built with iRepertoire HTBI primers and Arm-PCR amplification of CDR3 regions. TCRdb cleaned the public reads at Q25 with fastp, built clones with MiXCR and kept in-frame beta chains. Rows are combined by CDR3 protein, so each entry shows the most common genes and DNA. The sample table records approximately 540,000 distinct CDR3 sequences; more than 10% of these occur just once. In total, the top ten clones hold 8% to 10% of the sample. The time point label on this specimen signifies: newly diagnosed GD, antithyroid drugs for less than 3 months. For both TCR sequencing and RNA sequencing, RNA was extracted from PBMCs using TRIzol.

The same data also contributed to another study, on T cells in Graves' hyperthyroidism and ophthalmopathy.

This specimen was peripheral blood mononuclear cells (PBMCs), taken at new diagnosis, from a patient treated with antithyroid drugs. Receptors originate from a woman aged 25 to 39 with Graves disease. Donor details come from another sample of the same person, matched by shared clones.

This clonotype was seen many times. The chain recombines TRBV29-1 with TRBJ2-1, with 11 bases matching TRBD2. The CDR3 loop spans 17 amino acids. V lost 4 bases and J lost 5; bases outside the gene matches: 13. Germline lookup yields CDR1 SQVTM and CDR2 ANQGSEA. The CDR3 sequence is CSVGELAGEKWDNEQFF. In DNA, the CDR3 is TGCAGCGTTGGAGAACTAGCGGGAGAAAAGTGGGACAATGAGCAGTTCTTC.

This clonotype was picked up a small number of times. This chain connects TRBV10-2 to TRBJ1-2; the D gene is possibly TRBD1 (5 bases). Germline CDR1 WSHSY, CDR2 SAAADI. V was cut by 6 bases and J by 4 bases, with 9 bases left in between. The CDR3 runs 12 residues. The CDR3 bases are TGCGCCAGCAGAGACAGAACCTATGGCTACACCTTC. This encodes CASRDRTYGYTF.

In this sample, this clonotype turned up many times. The genes are TRBV27 and TRBJ2-1; 7 nucleotides agree with TRBD2. The V and J ends lost 5 bases and 3 bases, in that order; junction bases with no gene match: 10. This CDR3 region has 16 residues. Germline CDR1 and CDR2: MNHEY and SMNVEV (reference sequence). In nucleotides, the CDR3 is TGTGCCAGCAGTCCACAAACCGGGAGGCACTACAATGAGCAGTTCTTC. Amino acid sequence: CASSPQTGRHYNEQFF.

This clonotype appeared a few times. Here the CDR3 reads CASSYLGLAPSGETQYF. The CDR3 coding sequence is TGTGCCAGCAGTTACCTAGGACTAGCTCCCTCGGGAGAGACCCAGTACTTC. The chain is built from TRBV6-2 or TRBV6-3 and TRBJ2-3, with TRBD2 identical over 8 bases. The end of the DNA aligns better with TRBJ2-5, so the J call may be wrong. The CDR3 length is 17 residues. The germline gives CDR1 MNHEY, CDR2 SVGEGT.

V usage is TRBV3-1 and J usage is TRBJ2-7, with D possibly being TRBD1 or TRBD2 (5 bases each). The CDR3 consists of 17 residues. Trimming took off 1 base at V and 3 bases at J, with 19 bases between the two ends. The germline CDR1 and CDR2 sequences are LGHDT and YNNKEL (reference sequence). This CDR3 is CASSQGVDSVDYYEQYF. The CDR3 region has the DNA TGTGCCAGCAGCCAAGGGGTCGACAGCGTTGACTACTACGAGCAGTACTTC.

The chain couples TRBV27 to TRBJ2-1, with D possibly being TRBD1 (6 bases). Looked up from germline, CDR1 is MNHEY and CDR2 is SMNVEV (reference sequence). The CDR3 consists of 16 residues. The ends were cut back, 6 bases at V and 0 bases at J, with 15 bases in the middle. The CDR3 region is CASSRTTGSSYNEQFF. CDR3 nucleotide sequence: TGTGCCAGCAGCCGGACGACAGGAAGCTCCTACAATGAGCAGTTCTTC.

The rearrangement links TRBV7-2 to TRBJ2-3; TRBD2 aligns across 14 bases. V trimming: 4 bases; J trimming: 6 bases; junction bases outside the gene matches: 6. Germline lookup yields CDR1 SGHTA and CDR2 FQGNSA. CDR3 length equals 16 residues. CDR3 residues: CASSSRTSGRSDTQYF. The DNA of the CDR3 is TGTGCCAGCAGCTCCAGGACTAGCGGGAGGTCGGATACGCAGTATTTT.

This clonotype was seen many times. The chain couples TRBV19 to TRBJ1-2; 10 bases match TRBD1. Germline V gene lookup returns CDR1 LNHDA and CDR2 SQIVND (reference sequence). The CDR3 contains 16 residues. V shed 5 bases, J shed 6 bases, and the junction held 12 bases outside the gene matches. The CDR3 spells CASSWDRGRLIHGYTF. CDR3 nucleotides: TGTGCCAGTAGTTGGGACAGGGGCCGTTTAATCCATGGCTACACCTTC.

Comments on this clonotype: This could be a read error, since a much larger clone is one nucleotide away. The chain joins TRBV9 to TRBJ2-7, with 8 positions matching TRBD2. J was trimmed by 2 bases and V by 8 bases; bases with no gene match: 9. The germline V gene encodes CDR1 SGDLS and CDR2 YYNGEE. This CDR3 is built from 14 residues. DNA of the CDR3: TGTGCCAGTAACGAGGTAGCGGGACCCTACGAGCAGTACTTC. This translates into CASNEVAGPYEQYF.

This clonotype has a count of ten or more. The rearrangement uses TRBV19 and TRBJ1-2; perhaps TRBD1 as D (6 bases). Germline lookup yields CDR1 LNHDA and CDR2 SQIVND (reference sequence). The CDR3 runs 15 residues. V dropped 5 bases and J dropped 2 bases, with 15 bases sitting between them. The CDR3 loop is CASSAQQGRNYGYTF. Here the CDR3 DNA reads TGTGCCAGTAGTGCGCAACAGGGTCGAAACTATGGCTACACCTTC.

The table lists this clonotype with many counts. Its ends do not fully match the called genes, so a read error is possible. This chain connects TRBV7-3 to TRBJ2-3, with D possibly TRBD2 on 6 matching bases. Germline V gene sequence: CDR1 SGHTA, CDR2 FQGTGA. The CDR3 loop spans 14 amino acids. The CDR3 DNA reads TGCGCCAGCAGCTTTGGCGGGGGCACAGATACGCAGTATTTT. Its translation is CASSFGGGTDTQYF.

Ten or more counts support this clonotype. This rearrangement joins TRBV4-1 to TRBJ2-7, with a tentative D call TRBD1 (7 bases). Trimming removed 0 bases from V and 7 bases from J, with 19 bases in between. CDR1 is MGHRA, CDR2 YSYEKL, per germline. The CDR3 is 16 amino acids. The CDR3 spells CASSQDLSQGGSEQYF. The CDR3 DNA is TGCGCCAGCAGCCAAGACCTGTCGCAGGGGGGCAGTGAGCAGTACTTC.

This clonotype was counted a few times. This rearrangement joins TRBV20-1 to TRBJ1-1; TRBD1 might be the D (5 bases). Trimming removed 2 bases at V and 1 base at J, with 11 bases between. Germline V lookup: CDR1 DFQATT, CDR2 SNEGSKA (reference sequence). The CDR3 length is 14 residues. The CDR3 DNA follows: TGCAGTGCTAGACCTGGGACTGGGAACACTGAAGCTTTCTTT. This sequence encodes CSARPGTGNTEAFF.

In its sample, this clonotype was seen many times. This chain links TRBV5-1 with TRBJ2-7, with D possibly matching TRBD1 (5 bases). This CDR3 has 17 residues. The germline gives CDR1 SGHRS, CDR2 YFSETQ. The germline V and J ends were trimmed by 1 base and 0 bases, with 17 bases remaining between them. The CDR3 DNA follows: TGCGCCAGCAGCTTGACCTCACCATACAGGAGCTCCTACGAGCAGTACTTC. Amino acids: CASSLTSPYRSSYEQYF.

Notes on this clonotype: This may arise from a read error, as a much more abundant clone is one base away. CDR3 amino acids: CASNRDTQETQYF. The CDR3 nucleotides are TGTGCCAGCAACCGGGACACCCAAGAGACCCAGTACTTC. V is TRBV2 and J is TRBJ2-5, with D maybe TRBD1 (6 bases). The germline V gene encodes CDR1 SNHLY and CDR2 FYNNEI. CDR3 length equals 13 residues. Trimming removed 7 bases at V and 1 base at J, with 10 bases between.

The V gene is TRBV18, the J gene TRBJ2-3; 7 bases are shared with TRBD2. The germline CDR1 and CDR2 sequences are KGHSH and LQKENI. The ends lost 1 base at V and 4 bases at J; junction bases unmatched: 2. CDR3 length: 14 residues. The CDR3 is CASSPRLAADTQYF. CDR3 nucleotides: TGTGCCAGCTCACCACGACTAGCCGCAGATACGCAGTATTTT.

V is TRBV5-1 and J is TRBJ2-7; 8 bases are a match to TRBD2. J lost 3 bases, V lost 0 bases, and 8 bases had no gene match. CDR1 is SGHRS, CDR2 YFSETQ, per germline. There are 16 residues in the CDR3. The CDR3 DNA sequence: TGCGCCAGCAGCTTGGGGCCCGGGACTAGAGGCTACGAGCAGTACTTC. Its protein product is CASSLGPGTRGYEQYF.

This chain uses TRBV18 with TRBJ2-3; 8 nucleotides line up with TRBD2. J gave up 2 bases and V 1 base, and 8 bases lay outside the gene matches. Germline V gene sequence: CDR1 KGHSH, CDR2 LQKENI. The CDR3 consists of 17 residues. The CDR3 is CASSPRESGSYTDTQYF. The CDR3 nucleotides read TGTGCCAGCTCACCACGAGAAAGCGGGAGTTACACAGATACGCAGTATTTT.

This clonotype was seen repeatedly, ten times or more. This chain joins TRBV2 and TRBJ2-2; TRBD1 aligns across 9 bases. V dropped 10 bases and J dropped 5; count of bases not matched to a gene: 5. This CDR3 has 13 residues. From germline, CDR1 is SNHLY and CDR2 FYNNEI. CDR3 protein: CANGQGRTGELFF. The CDR3 DNA is TGTGCCAATGGACAGGGGCGGACCGGGGAGCTGTTTTTT.

The rearrangement joins TRBV4-3 to TRBJ2-3; perhaps D is TRBD1 or TRBD2 (5 bases each). V lost 1 base and J 6 bases, leaving 14 bases between the germline ends. Germline V gene data show CDR1 as LGHNA and CDR2 as YSLEER. This CDR3 has 15 amino acids. CDR3 amino acids: CASSQGDGTRDTQYF. As DNA, the CDR3 is TGCGCCAGCAGCCAAGGGGACGGAACTCGGGATACGCAGTATTTT.